This T cell receptor (beta chain) was recovered during a study of cytomegalovirus exposure and HLA in healthy donors. Study context: Within an early data release were about 85 million unique TCRs drawn from HLA-typed donors.

Per the germline V gene, CDR1 is SGHRS and CDR2 is YFSETQ. CDR3 length: 14 residues. Deletions cut 5 bases from V and 2 bases from J, with 14 bases between. Study results and caveats: Several V segments, TRBV6-2 and TRBV6-3 among them, could not be told apart and were dropped. Presence/absence results assume similar sequencing depth per donor, which may not hold. The dataset shows that most TCR sequences were rare, while some public TCRs occurred in many donors.

This clone is a singleton in its sample. Its target is unknown. The primer mix had 60 Vbeta and 13 Jbeta primers. Clones were sequenced by immunoSEQ multiplex PCR, and TCRdb holds only the in-frame ones, with some missing. The sample shows around 90,000 clones, about 85% of them seen only once. The chain joins TRBV5-1 to TRBJ2-7; tentative D call: TRBD1 (6 bases). The receptor's source is a man between 35 and 55 years old in good health and CMV-seropositive. The sample taken for sequencing was PBMCs. CDR3 sequence: CASRQRQATYEQYF. In DNA, the CDR3 is TGCGCCAGCAGACAACGACAGGCTACCTACGAGCAGTACTTC.